This TCR beta chain is from a study of CD8 T cells in ankylosing spondylitis. Regarding the study as a whole: Previous work reported some of these motif variants in the synovial fluid and blood of reactive arthritis.

Trimming at V came to 6 bases and at J to 2 bases, leaving 16 bases not matched to a gene. This CDR3 region has 18 residues. Germline-derived CDR1 and CDR2 are SGHAT and FQDESV (reference sequence). From the 5' RACE reads, TCRdb called clonotypes with MiXCR, one entry per CDR3 protein. The sample consists of 150,000 to 200,000 distinct CDR3 sequences, roughly 13% of them appearing once. Remarks on this clonotype: Antigen specificity is unknown.

The TCR was taken from a male donor with ankylosing spondylitis or in good health (not recorded which). The chain combines TRBV11-1 with TRBJ2-7; 10 nucleotides agree with TRBD1. The sequenced sample consisted of blood, either unsorted or a sorted T cell fraction (not recorded which). This chain's CDR3 is CASSQQPSGTGAPYEQYF. The CDR3 nucleotides are TGTGCCAGCAGTCAACAACCTTCCGGGACAGGGGCCCCCTACGAGCAGTACTTC. The whole variable domain, filled in from reference TRBV11-1 and TRBJ2-7, reads EAEVAQSPRYKITEKSQAVAFWCDPISGHATLYWYRQILGQGPELLVQFQDESVVDDSQLPKDRFSAERLKGVDSTLKIQPAELGDSAMYLCASSQQPSGTGAPYEQYFGPGTRLTVT.